This entry lists 25 T cell receptor beta chains sequenced from one sample in a study of identical twins. TCRdb reanalysed the 5' RACE reads using MiXCR and keeps one entry per CDR3 protein. The data contain 250,000 to 300,000 distinct CDR3 sequences, nearly 9.5% of them seen just once; the ten biggest clones take up about 7.1%. These data were likewise used in another study, on yellow fever vaccine responses in identical twins.

The specimen was CD8+ T cells sorted from blood. The receptors stem from a woman younger than 30 in good health.

In this sample, this clonotype turned up a few times. The chain combines TRBV9 with TRBJ2-7; D is possibly TRBD2 (6 bases). V was trimmed by 0 bases and J by 3 bases, leaving 10 bases between them. The CDR3 has 14 residues. Germline assignment: CDR1 SGDLS and CDR2 YYNGEE. CDR3 protein: CASSVGMGGYEQYF. In DNA form, the CDR3 reads TGTGCCAGCAGCGTAGGCATGGGAGGCTACGAGCAGTACTTC. Full variable domain (missing parts from reference TRBV9 and TRBJ2-7): DSGVTQTPKHLITATGQRVTLRCSPRSGDLSVYWYQQSLDQGLQFLIQYYNGEERAKGNILERFSAQQFPDLHSELNLSSLELGDSALYFCASSVGMGGYEQYFGPGTRLTVT.

This clonotype was seen a handful of times. The genes are TRBV4-3 and TRBJ2-7; the match to TRBD1 covers 8 bases. This CDR3 has 14 amino acids. Germline V lookup: CDR1 LGHNA, CDR2 YSLEER. Trimming cost V 1 base and J 6 bases; bases outside gene matches: 5. In DNA, the CDR3 is TGCGCCAGCAGCCAAGCTCAGGGGGCACCCGAGCAGTACTTC. As protein: CASSQAQGAPEQYF.

There are a few counts of this clonotype. The rearrangement uses TRBV20-1 and TRBJ2-7, with D possibly being TRBD1 (6 bases). The CDR3 extends over 14 amino acids. Trimming took off 2 bases at V and 4 bases at J, with 15 bases between the two ends. Germline lookup yields CDR1 DFQATT and CDR2 SNEGSKA (reference sequence). CDR3 loop: CSARSRGEGYEQYF. DNA for the CDR3: TGCAGTGCTAGAAGCAGGGGCGAGGGGTACGAGCAGTACTTC.

This clonotype was seen a handful of times. V usage is TRBV6-5 and J usage is TRBJ2-7; D ambiguous. The V gene lost 2 bases and the J gene lost 7 bases, with 15 bases spanning the gap. CDR3 size: 14 residues. Germline V gene sequence: CDR1 MNHEY, CDR2 SVGAGI. CDR3 protein: CASSYEDGVSEQYF. The CDR3 DNA follows: TGTGCCAGCAGTTACGAGGACGGCGTCTCGGAGCAGTACTTC.

This clonotype has just a few counts. The chain joins TRBV6-4 to TRBJ2-1, with D possibly called TRBD1 or TRBD2 (6 bases each). Between the trimmed V and J ends, which lost 0 bases and 10 bases, there was a span of 19 bases. Looked up from germline, CDR1 is MRHNA and CDR2 is SNTAGT. The CDR3 has 16 amino acids. The CDR3 here is CASSDSGGRGMEEQFF. CDR3 DNA sequence: TGTGCCAGCAGTGACTCTGGGGGGCGAGGGATGGAAGAGCAGTTCTTC.

The sample holds a few counts of this clonotype. V usage is TRBV4-1 and J usage is TRBJ2-5; the match to TRBD2 covers 8 bases. CDR3 size: 16 residues. Germline V CDR1 and CDR2: MGHRA, YSYEKL. V lost 1 base to trimming and J lost 2 bases; unmatched junction nucleotides: 6. The CDR3: CASSQGLLAVQETQYF. The CDR3 nucleotides are TGCGCCAGCAGCCAAGGTCTACTAGCGGTTCAAGAGACCCAGTACTTC.

This clonotype occurred a few times. The CDR3 DNA reads as TGTGCCAGCAGTTTACGGTGGGGCGGGAACACCGGGGAGCTGTTTTTT. This codes for CASSLRWGGNTGELFF. The chain has TRBV27 and TRBJ2-2; weak D call: TRBD1 (5 bases). The V end lost 2 bases, the J end lost 1 base, and 11 bases lay between the germline ends. Germline lookup yields CDR1 MNHEY and CDR2 SMNVEV (reference sequence). This CDR3 region has 16 residues.

This clonotype was detected many times. The V call is TRBV12-3 or TRBV12-4, the J call TRBJ2-7; the D gene is possibly TRBD1 (6 bases). Trimming took off 5 bases at V and 3 bases at J, with 11 bases between the two ends. There are 13 residues in the CDR3. DNA for the CDR3: TGTGCCAGCAGTACAGGGATTTACTACGAGCAGTACTTC. This gives the protein CASSTGIYYEQYF.

The V gene is TRBV28, the J gene TRBJ2-7, with 7 bases matching TRBD2. The CDR3 length is 17 residues. J was trimmed by 4 bases and V by 5 bases; bases with no gene match: 17. Germline V gene data show CDR1 as MDHEN and CDR2 as SYDVKM. The DNA of the CDR3 is TGTGCCAGCAGTCCCACCTTGGTGGCGGGAGATGAATACGAGCAGTACTTC. It encodes CASSPTLVAGDEYEQYF.

The rearrangement joins TRBV6-5 to TRBJ1-5; no firm D call. The V gene's germline CDR1 is MNHEY and CDR2 SVGAGI. This CDR3 comprises 11 residues. Trimming cost V 8 bases and J 5 bases, with 7 bases left between them. This chain's CDR3 is CASGWDQPQHF. CDR3 sequence (DNA): TGTGCCAGCGGCTGGGATCAGCCCCAGCATTTT.

This clonotype was seen a handful of times. The chain is built from TRBV28 and TRBJ1-1; the D is unclear. The CDR3 covers 14 residues. Germline values: CDR1 MDHEN, CDR2 SYDVKM. Trimming pared 5 bases from V and 0 bases from J, leaving 10 bases between. The DNA of the CDR3 is TGTGCCAGCAGTATGCAGACACTGAACACTGAAGCTTTCTTT. It encodes CASSMQTLNTEAFF.

At least ten counts were recorded for this clonotype. This sequence joins TRBV6-5 and TRBJ2-1; D is unclear. Germline CDR1 reads MNHEY; CDR2 reads SVGAGI. The V end lost 2 bases, the J end lost 5 bases, and 13 bases lay between the germline ends. CDR3 length: 15 amino acids. CDR3 protein: CASSYSFGFNNEQFF. For the CDR3, the DNA is TGTGCCAGCAGTTACAGTTTCGGTTTTAACAATGAGCAGTTCTTC.

This clonotype was seen many times. This chain connects TRBV3-1 to TRBJ2-3, with 12 bases that match TRBD2. J lost 5 bases, V lost 0 bases, and 0 bases had no gene match. CDR1 is LGHDT, CDR2 YNNKEL, per germline (reference sequence). The length of the CDR3 is 15 residues. The CDR3 is CASSQELAGGDTQYF. CDR3 nucleotides: TGTGCCAGCAGCCAAGAACTAGCGGGGGGAGATACGCAGTATTTT.

The chain couples TRBV20-1 to TRBJ2-1, with TRBD2 identical over 7 bases. CDR3 size: 16 residues. V gave up 2 bases and J gave up 1 base; unmatched junction bases: 8. Germline loops: CDR1 DFQATT, CDR2 SNEGSKA (reference sequence). For the CDR3, the DNA is TGCAGTGCTAGACCACCGACTAGCTTATCCTACAATGAGCAGTTCTTC. Translated, it gives CSARPPTSLSYNEQFF.

V usage is TRBV27 and J usage is TRBJ2-7; 7 bases are a match to TRBD2. V trimming: 5 bases; J trimming: 0 bases; junction bases outside the gene matches: 4. The CDR3 length is 14 residues. CDR1 and CDR2 from the germline V gene are MNHEY and SMNVEV (reference sequence). The CDR3, as DNA: TGTGCCAGCAGTACTAGCGCCAGCTCCTACGAGCAGTACTTC. Its translation is CASSTSASSYEQYF.

This chain connects TRBV20-1 to TRBJ2-2, with 11 bases that match TRBD2. The CDR3 sequence is 14 residues long. Per the germline V gene, CDR1 is DFQATT and CDR2 is SNEGSKA (reference sequence). J was trimmed by 6 bases and V by 3 bases; bases with no gene match: 3. DNA of the CDR3: TGCAGTGCTAGTTTAGCGGGGGGGCCCGGGGAGCTGTTTTTT. Translation: CSASLAGGPGELFF.

The chain combines TRBV19 with TRBJ2-1; 7 bases are a match to TRBD2. V dropped 2 bases and J dropped 4; count of bases not matched to a gene: 5. The CDR3 totals 15 residues. CDR1 LNHDA and CDR2 SQIVND come from the germline V gene (reference sequence). The CDR3 reads CASSILSGIYNEQFF. As DNA, the CDR3 is TGTGCCAGTAGTATACTGAGCGGGATATACAATGAGCAGTTCTTC.

The sample holds many counts of this clonotype. V gene TRBV5-1 combines with J gene TRBJ2-1; 13 bases line up with TRBD2. J was trimmed by 6 bases and V by 4 bases; bases with no gene match: 13. The length of the CDR3 is 18 residues. Germline CDR1 reads SGHRS; CDR2 reads YFSETQ. The CDR3 spells CASSPRPVGTSGINEQFF. CDR3 DNA: TGCGCCAGCAGCCCCCGACCCGTCGGGACTAGCGGGATCAATGAGCAGTTCTTC.

This clonotype has only a few counts. The V call is TRBV12-5, the J call TRBJ2-1; 7 bases agree with TRBD2. There are 14 residues in the CDR3. Germline CDR1 and CDR2: LGHNT and FRNRAP. J was trimmed by 4 bases and V by 2 bases; bases with no gene match: 2. CDR3 protein: CASGLSGDYNEQFF. CDR3 nucleotide sequence: TGTGCTAGTGGTTTGAGCGGGGATTACAATGAGCAGTTCTTC. Filled out from reference TRBV12-5 and TRBJ2-1, the complete variable domain reads DARVTQTPRHKVTEMGQEVTMRCQPILGHNTVFWYRQTMMQGLELLAYFRNRAPLDDSGMPKDRFSAEMPDATLATLKIQPSEPRDSAVYFCASGLSGDYNEQFFGPGTRLTVL.

This clonotype has a handful of counts. This rearrangement joins TRBV6-2 or TRBV6-3 to TRBJ2-1; perhaps TRBD2 as D (6 bases). CDR1 is MNHEY and CDR2 is SVGEGT in the germline V gene. V was pared by 3 bases and J by 3 bases, with 9 bases between. CDR3 size: 14 residues. As DNA, the CDR3 is TGTGCCAGCAGTTATGGCGGGATCTACAATGAGCAGTTCTTC. Protein sequence: CASSYGGIYNEQFF.

This clonotype appeared many times. The chain uses TRBV27 and TRBJ2-1; weak D call: TRBD2 (6 bases). Trimming removed 0 bases at V and 6 bases at J, with 6 bases between. CDR3 length: 13 amino acids. From germline, CDR1 is MNHEY and CDR2 SMNVEV (reference sequence). The CDR3 is CASSLSGGNEQFF. DNA of the CDR3: TGTGCCAGCAGTTTATCGGGAGGCAATGAGCAGTTCTTC.

Many counts were recorded for this clonotype. CDR3 nucleotide sequence: TGCAGCGTAGAGACGTATTCCTACGAGCAGTACTTC. This gives the protein CSVETYSYEQYF. The rearrangement links TRBV29-1 to TRBJ2-7; D is unclear. This CDR3 spans 12 amino acids. The germline gives CDR1 SQVTM, CDR2 ANQGSEA. V lost 6 bases and J lost 1, with 10 bases in between.

This clonotype was observed a few times. J is TRBJ1-1 and V is TRBV9; D is undetermined. Trimming took off 0 bases at V and 3 bases at J, with 12 bases between the two ends. The length of the CDR3 is 15 residues. Germline lookup yields CDR1 SGDLS and CDR2 YYNGEE. The chain's CDR3 is CASSVVPGRDTEAFF. As DNA, the CDR3 is TGTGCCAGCAGCGTAGTCCCTGGGCGCGACACTGAAGCTTTCTTT.

The CDR3 loop reads CASSLRGAGTIYEQYF. The CDR3 region has the DNA TGTGCCAGCAGTCTCCGGGGCGCCGGGACTATCTACGAGCAGTACTTC. The rearrangement links TRBV27 to TRBJ2-7; TRBD2 matches 7 bases. Trimming at V came to 5 bases and at J to 3 bases, leaving 13 bases not matched to a gene. The length of the CDR3 is 16 residues. From germline, CDR1 is MNHEY and CDR2 SMNVEV (reference sequence).

There are many counts of this clonotype. V and J are TRBV7-9 and TRBJ2-1, with D possibly TRBD2 on 5 matching bases. The germline gives CDR1 SEHNR, CDR2 FQNEAQ (reference sequence). CDR3 length: 15 residues. Between the trimmed V and J ends, which lost 6 bases and 4 bases, there was a span of 16 bases. The CDR3 region is CASRPPRATYNEQFF. The CDR3, as DNA: TGTGCCAGCAGGCCACCGAGGGCGACGTACAATGAGCAGTTCTTC.